This paragraph reports one T cell receptor (beta chain). The data stem from a study of blood T cell repertoires in COVID-19. Study in general: The samples span acute and convalescent COVID-19 from the United States, Italy and Spain. PBMCs, B-cell-depleted T cells, or T cells provided the cDNA or gDNA that made up the material.

Original handling: Quantification of nucleated cells was approximated via reference gene primer amplification. TCRdb's copy holds only in-frame clones and misses some; the assay was immunoSEQ multiplex PCR. That table supplies the V and J calls and clone size; D and trimming were determined from the DNA. The sample shows about 58,000 clones, 75% to 85% of them seen only once. The germline V gene has CDR1 LGHNA and CDR2 YSLEER. The CDR3 is 17 residues long. Trimming took 8 bases from V and 8 from J; bases not matched to a gene: 17. V and J are TRBV4-3 and TRBJ2-3, with TRBD2 matching 12 bases. The clonotype originates from a man in his sixties with COVID-19, enrolled during active disease. Input material: peripheral blood. CDR3 nucleotides: TGCGCCAGCGCCGTATCTCGGGCTAGCGGGAGGGGTGGTACGCAGTATTTT. It encodes CASAVSRASGRGGTQYF.